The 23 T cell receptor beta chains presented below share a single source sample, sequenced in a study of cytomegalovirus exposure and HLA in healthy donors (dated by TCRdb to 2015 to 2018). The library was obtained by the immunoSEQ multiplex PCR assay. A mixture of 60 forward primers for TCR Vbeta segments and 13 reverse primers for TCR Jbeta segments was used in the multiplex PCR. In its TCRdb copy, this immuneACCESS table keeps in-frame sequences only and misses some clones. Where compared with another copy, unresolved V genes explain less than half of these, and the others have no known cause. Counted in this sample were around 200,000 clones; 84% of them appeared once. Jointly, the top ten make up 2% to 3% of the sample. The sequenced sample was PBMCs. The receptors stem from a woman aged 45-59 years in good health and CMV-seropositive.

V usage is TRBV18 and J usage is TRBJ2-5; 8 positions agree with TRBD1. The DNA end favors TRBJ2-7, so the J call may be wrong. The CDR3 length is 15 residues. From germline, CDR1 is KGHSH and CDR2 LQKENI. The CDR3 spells CASSPRTGTVDEQYF. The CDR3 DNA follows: TGTGCCAGCTCACCGCGGACAGGGACAGTCGACGAGCAGTACTTC.

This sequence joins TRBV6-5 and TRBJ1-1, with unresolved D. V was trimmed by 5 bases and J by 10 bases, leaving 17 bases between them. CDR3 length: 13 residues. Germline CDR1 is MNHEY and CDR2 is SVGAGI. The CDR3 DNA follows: TGTGCCAGCAGTGAAGCTGGGCTCCGTGGAGCTTTCTTT. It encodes CASSEAGLRGAFF.

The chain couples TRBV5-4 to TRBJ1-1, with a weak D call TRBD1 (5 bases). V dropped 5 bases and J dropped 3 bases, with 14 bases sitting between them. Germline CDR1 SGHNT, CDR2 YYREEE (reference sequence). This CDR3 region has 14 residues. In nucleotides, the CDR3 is TGTGCCAGCAGGAACCAGGGTGACGACACTGAAGCTTTCTTT. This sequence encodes CASRNQGDDTEAFF.

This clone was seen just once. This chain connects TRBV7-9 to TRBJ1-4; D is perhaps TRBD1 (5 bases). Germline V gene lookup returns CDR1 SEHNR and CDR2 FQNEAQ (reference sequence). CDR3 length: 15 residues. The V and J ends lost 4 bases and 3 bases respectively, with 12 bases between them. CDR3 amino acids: CASSSGGRANEKLFF. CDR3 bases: TGTGCCAGCAGCTCCGGGGGACGGGCTAATGAAAAACTGTTTTTT.

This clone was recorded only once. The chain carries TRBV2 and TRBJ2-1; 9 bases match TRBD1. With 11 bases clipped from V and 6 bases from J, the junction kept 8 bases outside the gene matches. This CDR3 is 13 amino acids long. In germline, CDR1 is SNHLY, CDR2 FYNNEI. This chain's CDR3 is CAGTGTGFNEQFF. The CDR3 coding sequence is TGTGCCGGTACCGGGACAGGGTTCAATGAGCAGTTCTTC.

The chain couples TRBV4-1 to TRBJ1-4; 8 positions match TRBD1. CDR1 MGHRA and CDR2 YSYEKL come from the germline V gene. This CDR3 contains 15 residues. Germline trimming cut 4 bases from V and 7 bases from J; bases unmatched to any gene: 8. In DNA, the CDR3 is TGCGCCAGCAGCCCCGGACAGGGTCCTTTTGAAAAACTGTTTTTT. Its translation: CASSPGQGPFEKLFF.

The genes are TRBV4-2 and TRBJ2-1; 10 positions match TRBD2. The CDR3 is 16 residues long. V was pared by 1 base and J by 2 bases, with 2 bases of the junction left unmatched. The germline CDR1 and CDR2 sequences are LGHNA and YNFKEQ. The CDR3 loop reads CASSQALAGTYNEQFF. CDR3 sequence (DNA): TGTGCCAGCAGCCAAGCACTAGCGGGGACCTACAATGAGCAGTTCTTC.

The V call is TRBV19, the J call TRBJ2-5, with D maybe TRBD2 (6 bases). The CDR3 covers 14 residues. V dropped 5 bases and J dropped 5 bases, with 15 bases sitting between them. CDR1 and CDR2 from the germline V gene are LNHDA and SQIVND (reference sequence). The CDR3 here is CASSVGLTSETQYF. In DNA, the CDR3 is TGTGCCAGTAGTGTGGGACTTACGAGCGAGACCCAGTACTTC.

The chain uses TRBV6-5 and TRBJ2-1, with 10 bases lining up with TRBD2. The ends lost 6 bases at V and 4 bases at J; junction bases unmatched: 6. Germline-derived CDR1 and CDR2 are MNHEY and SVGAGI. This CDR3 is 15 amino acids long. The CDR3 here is CASREPSGGYNEQFF. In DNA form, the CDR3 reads TGTGCCAGCAGAGAACCTAGCGGGGGATACAATGAGCAGTTCTTC.

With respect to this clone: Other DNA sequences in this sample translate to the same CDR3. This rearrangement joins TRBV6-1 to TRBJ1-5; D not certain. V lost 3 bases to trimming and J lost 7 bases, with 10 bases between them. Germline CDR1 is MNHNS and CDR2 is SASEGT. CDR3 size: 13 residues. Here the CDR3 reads CASSDWVGQPQHF. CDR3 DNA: TGTGCCAGCAGTGATTGGGTGGGCCAGCCCCAGCATTTT.

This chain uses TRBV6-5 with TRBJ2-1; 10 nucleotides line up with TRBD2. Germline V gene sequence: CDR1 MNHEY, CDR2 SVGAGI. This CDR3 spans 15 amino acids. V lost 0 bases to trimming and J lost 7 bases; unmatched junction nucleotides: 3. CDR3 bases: TGTGCCAGCAGTTACTCCGTAGCGGGGGGTAATGAGCAGTTCTTC. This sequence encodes CASSYSVAGGNEQFF.

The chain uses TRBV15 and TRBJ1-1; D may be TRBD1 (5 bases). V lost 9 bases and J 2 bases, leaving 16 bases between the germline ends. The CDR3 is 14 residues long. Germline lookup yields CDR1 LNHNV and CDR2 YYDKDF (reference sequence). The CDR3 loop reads CATGRGRGNTEAFF. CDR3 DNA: TGTGCCACGGGACGGGGGAGGGGCAACACTGAAGCTTTCTTT.

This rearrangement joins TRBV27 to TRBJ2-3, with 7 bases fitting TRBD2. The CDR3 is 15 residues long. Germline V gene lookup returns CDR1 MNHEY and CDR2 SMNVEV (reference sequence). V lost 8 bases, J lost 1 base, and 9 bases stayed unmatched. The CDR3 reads CASFPAGRRTDTQYF. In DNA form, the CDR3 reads TGTGCCAGCTTCCCAGCGGGAAGGCGCACAGATACGCAGTATTTT.

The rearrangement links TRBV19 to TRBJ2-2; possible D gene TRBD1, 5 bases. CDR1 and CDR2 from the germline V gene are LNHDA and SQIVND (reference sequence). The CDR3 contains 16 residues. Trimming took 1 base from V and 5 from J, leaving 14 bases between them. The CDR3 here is CASSIVVGPVTGELFF. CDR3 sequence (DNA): TGTGCCAGTAGTATAGTGGTGGGGCCGGTAACCGGGGAGCTGTTTTTT.

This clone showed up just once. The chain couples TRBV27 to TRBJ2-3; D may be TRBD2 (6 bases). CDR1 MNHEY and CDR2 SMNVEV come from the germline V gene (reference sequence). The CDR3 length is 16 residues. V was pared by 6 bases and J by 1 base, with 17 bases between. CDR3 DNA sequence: TGTGCCAGCAGGTCCCTCGGGGGATGGGGCACAGATACGCAGTATTTT. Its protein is CASRSLGGWGTDTQYF.

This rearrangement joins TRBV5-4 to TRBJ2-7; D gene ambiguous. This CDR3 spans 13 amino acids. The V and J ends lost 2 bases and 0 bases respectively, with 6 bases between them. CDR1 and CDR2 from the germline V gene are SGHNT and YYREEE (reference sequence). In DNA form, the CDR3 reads TGTGCCAGCAGCTTATTAGCCTCCTACGAGCAGTACTTC. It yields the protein CASSLLASYEQYF.

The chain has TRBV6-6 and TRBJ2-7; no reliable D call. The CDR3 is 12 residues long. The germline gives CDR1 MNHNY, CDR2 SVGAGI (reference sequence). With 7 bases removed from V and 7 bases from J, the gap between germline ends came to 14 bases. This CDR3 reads CASTLSTGEQYF. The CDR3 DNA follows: TGTGCCAGCACCCTCTCGACTGGGGAGCAGTACTTC.

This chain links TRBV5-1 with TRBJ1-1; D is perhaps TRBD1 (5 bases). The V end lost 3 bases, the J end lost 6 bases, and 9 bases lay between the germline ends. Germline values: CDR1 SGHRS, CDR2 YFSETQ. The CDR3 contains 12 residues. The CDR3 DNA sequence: TGCGCCAGCAGCTCGGGGGGACCTGAAGCTTTCTTT. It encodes CASSSGGPEAFF.

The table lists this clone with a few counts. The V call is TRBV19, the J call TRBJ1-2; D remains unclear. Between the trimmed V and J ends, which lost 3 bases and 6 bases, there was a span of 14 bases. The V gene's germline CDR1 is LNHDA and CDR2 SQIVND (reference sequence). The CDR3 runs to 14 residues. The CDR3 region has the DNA TGTGCCAGTAGTATGACGGCCGCTCGGGATGGCTACACCTTC. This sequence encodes CASSMTAARDGYTF.

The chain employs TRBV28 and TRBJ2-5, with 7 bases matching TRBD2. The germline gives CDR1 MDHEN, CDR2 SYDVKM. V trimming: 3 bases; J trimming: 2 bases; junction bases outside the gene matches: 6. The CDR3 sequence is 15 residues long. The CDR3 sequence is CASSLWAAGQETQYF. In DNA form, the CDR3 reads TGTGCCAGCAGTTTGTGGGCAGCGGGGCAAGAGACCCAGTACTTC.

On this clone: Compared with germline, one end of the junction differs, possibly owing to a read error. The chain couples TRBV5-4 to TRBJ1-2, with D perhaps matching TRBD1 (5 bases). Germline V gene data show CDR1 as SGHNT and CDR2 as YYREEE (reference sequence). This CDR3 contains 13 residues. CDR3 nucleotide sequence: TGCGGGACTGGGACCCCAAACTCGTATGGCTACACCTTC. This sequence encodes CGTGTPNSYGYTF.

CDR3: CASSLLVRTFYEQYF. The CDR3 bases are TGTGCCAGCAGTCTGCTAGTAAGGACTTTCTACGAGCAGTACTTC. The rearrangement links TRBV5-6 to TRBJ2-7, with a weak D call TRBD2 (5 bases). Germline assignment: CDR1 SGHDT and CDR2 YYEEEE. The ends were cut back, 5 bases at V and 3 bases at J, with 18 bases in the middle. There are 15 residues in the CDR3.

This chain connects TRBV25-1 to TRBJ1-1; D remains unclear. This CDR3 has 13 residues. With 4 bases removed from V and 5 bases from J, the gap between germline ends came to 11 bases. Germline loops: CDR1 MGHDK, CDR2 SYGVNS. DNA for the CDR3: TGTGCCAGCAGTGCTCCGGGAGGAACTGAAGCTTTCTTT. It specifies CASSAPGGTEAFF.